The clone carrying this TCR beta chain turned up a few times. Its specificity is not known. Time point meaning: patch test 3, about 24 weeks after DPC sensitization. As to treatment: therapeutic diphenylcyclopropenone sensitization with weekly scalp DPC. Germline values: CDR1 DFQATT, CDR2 SNEGSKA (reference sequence). V was shortened by 3 bases and J by 3 bases, with 19 bases between the two germline ends. This CDR3 comprises 16 residues. The entry originates in a study of human T cells and chemical hapten exposure. Study conclusions and caveats: The immune response of these alopecia patients might not match healthy individuals'.

TCRdb itself ran the RACE reads through MiXCR, one entry per CDR3 protein. Of some 90,000 distinct CDR3 sequences in the sample, roughly a tenth are singletons; the top ten hold around 1.1%. The sequence was collected from a woman aged 30 to 39 with alopecia areata. Some clones in this sample may be carry-over from other donors' samples. J is TRBJ2-3 and V is TRBV20-1; D perhaps matches TRBD2 (5 bases). The material was whole blood, obtained in connection with sensitization to the hapten diphenylcyclopropenone (DPC). The CDR3 loop reads CSARVVGALSTDTQYF. The CDR3 DNA is TGCAGTGCTAGGGTGGTGGGAGCGCTAAGTACAGATACGCAGTATTTT.